Shown below are 4 T cell receptor beta chains from a single sample sequenced in a study of T-cell memory formation after mild COVID-19. TCRdb called the 5' RACE reads again in MiXCR, with one record for every CDR3 protein. The sample lists 300,000 to 350,000 distinct CDR3 sequences, more than 13% seen once, with 21% in the top ten. The source material was PBMCs or a T cell subset sorted from them (not recorded which). Receptors were obtained from a man aged 18 to 30 who had mild COVID-19 (a few samples of this study predate the infection). Cell type and time point are not known.

This clonotype was counted a few times. The rearrangement links TRBV20-1 to TRBJ2-1, with D unclear. The CDR3 covers 14 residues. Germline lookup yields CDR1 DFQATT and CDR2 SNEGSKA (reference sequence). The germline V and J ends were trimmed by 8 bases and 2 bases, with 16 bases remaining between them. The CDR3 sequence is CSLTAPSTYNEQFF. CDR3 nucleotide sequence: TGCAGTCTCACGGCCCCAAGCACCTACAATGAGCAGTTCTTC.

The rearrangement joins TRBV20-1 to TRBJ2-5, with 9 positions matching TRBD2. CDR1 and CDR2 from the germline V gene are DFQATT and SNEGSKA (reference sequence). Unmatched junction bases numbered 12, after V lost 2 bases and J lost 2 bases. This CDR3 has 17 residues. As DNA, the CDR3 is TGCAGTGCTAGATCATACCGTCTAGCGGGGCGACAAGAGACCCAGTACTTC. The encoded protein is CSARSYRLAGRQETQYF.

The rearrangement joins TRBV7-2 to TRBJ2-7; D not certain. The germline gives CDR1 SGHTA, CDR2 FQGNSA. This CDR3 comprises 14 residues. V lost 3 bases and J lost 0, with 9 bases in between. Here the CDR3 reads CASSFRISSYEQYF. CDR3 bases: TGTGCCAGCAGCTTCCGGATCAGCTCCTACGAGCAGTACTTC.

The CDR3 DNA sequence: TGCGCCAGCAGCCAAGATGGGCAGGGGGACAATGAGCAGTTCTTC. Its translation is CASSQDGQGDNEQFF. This chain joins TRBV4-1 and TRBJ2-1, with 7 bases lining up with TRBD1. V was clipped by 0 bases and J by 5 bases; unmatched bases: 4. This CDR3 region has 15 residues. Germline V gene lookup returns CDR1 MGHRA and CDR2 YSYEKL.